This entry lists 17 T cell receptor beta chains sequenced from one sample in a study of OX40 agonist ivuxolimab in advanced cancers. Libraries were prepared by immunoSEQ multiplex PCR; TCRdb keeps only in-frame clonotypes and omits some of them. The sample holds under 25,000 clones, 84% seen once. Source: CD4+ or CD8+ T cells sorted from blood, taken in a trial of the OX40 agonist ivuxolimab. The origin of the receptors is an adult with an advanced solid tumor such as melanoma, head and neck, liver or kidney cancer.

The rearrangement links TRBV11-2 to TRBJ2-1; 9 bases are shared with TRBD2. The V gene end was trimmed by 3 bases and the J gene end by 0 bases; junction bases not matched to a gene: 12. The CDR3 is made up of 19 amino acids. Per germline, CDR1 SGHAT and CDR2 FQNNGV. CDR3 residues: CASSLRASGTSGSYNEQFF. DNA for the CDR3: TGTGCCAGCAGCTTGCGGGCTAGCGGGACGTCCGGCTCCTACAATGAGCAGTTCTTC.

The gene calls are TRBV20-1 and TRBJ2-5, with D uncertain. The germline V gene has CDR1 DFQATT and CDR2 SNEGSKA (reference sequence). The CDR3 runs 10 residues. Trimming took off 5 bases at V and 3 bases at J, with 4 bases between the two ends. CDR3 sequence (DNA): TGCAGTGCTGGTAAAGAGACCCAGTACTTC. Residues: CSAGKETQYF.

The chain is built from TRBV5-1 and TRBJ1-4; tentatively, D is TRBD1 (5 bases). The CDR3 spans 14 residues. Germline V CDR1 and CDR2: SGHRS, YFSETQ. Trimming removed 4 bases from V and 4 bases from J, with 11 bases in between. The CDR3 here is CASSPGTLNEKLFF. CDR3 coding DNA: TGCGCCAGCAGCCCCGGGACTCTTAATGAAAAACTGTTTTTT. Drawing the rest from reference TRBV5-1 and TRBJ1-4, the complete variable domain is KAGVTQTPRYLIKTRGQQVTLSCSPISGHRSVSWYQQTPGQGLQFLFEYFSETQRNKGNFPGRFSGRQFSNSRSEMNVSTLELGDSALYLCASSPGTLNEKLFFGSGTQLSVL.

The chain carries TRBV5-6 and TRBJ2-7; either TRBD1 or TRBD2 may supply D (5 bases each). Germline V CDR1 and CDR2: SGHDT, YYEEEE. This CDR3 has 17 amino acids. The V gene lost 4 bases and the J gene lost 4 bases, with 24 bases spanning the gap. The CDR3 is CASSPRFPRDGDYEQYF. CDR3 DNA: TGTGCCAGCAGCCCCAGATTTCCCAGGGACGGGGATTACGAGCAGTACTTC.

The genes are TRBV6-6 and TRBJ2-3, with D tentatively TRBD2 (5 bases). The CDR3 runs to 15 residues. CDR1 and CDR2 from the germline V gene are MNHNY and SVGAGI (reference sequence). Trimming removed 2 bases from V and 5 bases from J, with 14 bases in between. The CDR3 is CASSYVGVRKDTQYF. CDR3 nucleotide sequence: TGTGCCAGCAGTTACGTCGGGGTTAGGAAAGATACGCAGTATTTT.

V gene TRBV13 combines with J gene TRBJ2-7, with 7 positions matching TRBD1. J gave up 3 bases and V 5 bases, and 10 bases lay outside the gene matches. CDR1 and CDR2 from the germline V gene are PRHDT and FYEKMQ (reference sequence). This CDR3 has 15 amino acids. The CDR3 sequence is CASSLDRAPHYEQYF. For the CDR3, the DNA is TGTGCCAGCAGCCTCGACAGGGCCCCCCACTACGAGCAGTACTTC.

The chain uses TRBV2 and TRBJ2-3; D might be TRBD1 (5 bases). This CDR3 has 15 residues. Trimming pared 8 bases from V and 0 bases from J, leaving 15 bases between. Germline V gene sequence: CDR1 SNHLY, CDR2 FYNNEI. The CDR3 loop reads CASGAVRSSTDTQYF. The CDR3, as DNA: TGTGCCAGCGGGGCTGTGCGGTCTAGCACAGATACGCAGTATTTT.

J is TRBJ2-7 and V is TRBV5-6; D is unclear. Germline assignment: CDR1 SGHDT and CDR2 YYEEEE. The V gene lost 1 base and the J gene lost 4 bases, with 12 bases spanning the gap. This CDR3 is built from 14 residues. CDR3 DNA: TGTGCCAGCAGCTTGCGCTCCCGCTTTTACGAGCAGTACTTC. Residues: CASSLRSRFYEQYF.

The CDR3 DNA follows: TGTGCCAGCAGTGACTCCGGGGGGGCCAATGAGCAGTTCTTC. Translation gives CASSDSGGANEQFF. J is TRBJ2-1 and V is TRBV6-4; 8 nucleotides match TRBD2. The CDR3 sequence is 14 residues long. V trimming: 0 bases; J trimming: 6 bases; junction bases outside the gene matches: 1. Germline loops: CDR1 MRHNA, CDR2 SNTAGT.

The gene calls are TRBV19 and TRBJ2-2; no reliable D call. Per germline, CDR1 LNHDA and CDR2 SQIVND (reference sequence). This CDR3 spans 14 amino acids. Trimming removed 5 bases from V and 4 bases from J, with 11 bases in between. CDR3 residues: CASSSPGSTGELFF. The CDR3, as DNA: TGTGCCAGTAGTTCGCCAGGTTCCACCGGGGAGCTGTTTTTT.

As to this clone: A read error may account for a junction end that differs from germline. The chain joins TRBV30 to TRBJ1-2, with no clear D. Germline CDR1 reads GTSNPN; CDR2 reads SVGIG (reference sequence). The CDR3 covers 10 residues. The CDR3 sequence: CAWSGPRVAF. The CDR3 region has the DNA TGTGCCTGGAGTGGCCCCCGGGTCGCCTTC.

The V call is TRBV11-1, the J call TRBJ2-7; tentatively, D is TRBD1 (6 bases). V lost 6 bases and J lost 3, with 18 bases in between. Germline CDR1 SGHAT, CDR2 FQDESV (reference sequence). The CDR3 length is 15 residues. DNA of the CDR3: TGTGCCAGCAGTTCGGGCCTGGGGGCCCTCTACGAGCAGTACTTC. Amino acid sequence: CASSSGLGALYEQYF.

The chain carries TRBV18 and TRBJ1-3; a weak D match, TRBD1 (6 bases). CDR3 length: 15 residues. CDR1 and CDR2 (germline): KGHSH, LQKENI. The V gene lost 8 bases and the J gene lost 2 bases, with 16 bases spanning the gap. The CDR3 is CASTTVGGPGNTIYF. The CDR3 nucleotides are TGTGCCAGCACTACTGTTGGGGGGCCTGGAAACACCATATATTTT. The variable domain in full, with the rest retrieved from reference TRBV18 and TRBJ1-3, is NAGVMQNPRHLVRRRGQEARLRCSPMKGHSHVYWYRQLPEEGLKFMVYLQKENIIDESGMPKERFSAEFPKEGPSILRIQQVVRGDSAAYFCASTTVGGPGNTIYFGEGSWLTVV.

The sample holds a few counts of this clone. No DNA is shown, since the ends of the CDR3 on it are uncertain; the CDR3 is the one TCRdb lists. This chain connects TRBV30 to TRBJ1-5. CDR1 is GTSNPN, CDR2 SVGIG, per germline (reference sequence). The CDR3 is 15 residues long, counting both termini. This chain's CDR3 is CAWSVFGAGNQPQHF.

V gene TRBV6-5 combines with J gene TRBJ2-3; no clear D. Trimming took 2 bases from V and 11 from J, leaving 14 bases between them. The CDR3 spans 13 residues. Germline CDR1 and CDR2: MNHEY and SVGAGI. The CDR3 DNA follows: TGTGCCAGCAGTTACGCCTTTCGCGACATGCAGTATTTT. It yields the protein CASSYAFRDMQYF.

The rearrangement uses TRBV6-5 and TRBJ1-2; TRBD1 agrees at 7 bases. Germline V gene lookup returns CDR1 MNHEY and CDR2 SVGAGI. The CDR3 sequence is 14 residues long. V shed 2 bases, J shed 4 bases, and the junction held 4 bases outside the gene matches. DNA of the CDR3: TGTGCCAGCAGTTACCAGGGACAGCCCTATGGCTACACCTTC. It codes for CASSYQGQPYGYTF.

This rearrangement joins TRBV28 to TRBJ2-2; 9 bases align to TRBD2. The CDR3 runs to 17 residues. The J segment lost 6 bases and the V segment lost 4 bases, leaving 12 bases of the junction unmatched. Germline V gene data show CDR1 as MDHEN and CDR2 as SYDVKM. The CDR3 sequence: CASSSPSGMGKAGELFF. The DNA of the CDR3 is TGTGCCAGCAGTTCCCCTAGCGGGATGGGTAAGGCCGGGGAGCTGTTTTTT.